This entry lists 12 T cell receptor beta chains sequenced from one sample in a study of Graves' ophthalmopathy and Graves' hyperthyroidism. RNA transcripts were the source from which TCR beta CDR3 regions were amplified. RT-PCR with HTBI primers came first, then second-round multiplex PCR. MiXCR was run by TCRdb on the multiplex PCR reads, yielding one entry per CDR3 protein. In the table there are about 550,000 distinct CDR3 sequences, less than 45% of which are singletons. The sequenced sample consisted of peripheral blood or thyroid tissue (not recorded which). These receptors were collected from an adult man with Graves' hyperthyroidism.

There are many counts of this clonotype. The chain is built from TRBV2 and TRBJ1-2, with TRBD1 as a possible D gene (6 bases). Trimming removed 5 bases at V and 6 bases at J, with 13 bases between. The CDR3 covers 13 residues. Germline-derived CDR1 and CDR2 are SNHLY and FYNNEI. CDR3: CASSTGMGDGYTF. The CDR3 region has the DNA TGTGCCAGCAGTACAGGGATGGGGGATGGCTACACCTTC.

Many counts were recorded for this clonotype. The chain employs TRBV2 and TRBJ2-5, with TRBD1 as a possible D gene (6 bases). This CDR3 is 13 amino acids long. Germline CDR1 and CDR2: SNHLY and FYNNEI. The V end lost 10 bases, the J end lost 4 bases, and 16 bases lay between the germline ends. The CDR3 region is CATRQVGRETQYF. CDR3 nucleotide sequence: TGTGCCACCCGACAGGTGGGAAGAGAGACCCAGTACTTC.

The CDR3 DNA sequence: TGCGCCAGCAGCTTGCAGGGGGTAGAGACCCAGTACTTC. Its protein product is CASSLQGVETQYF. The chain couples TRBV5-1 to TRBJ2-5; 7 nucleotides match TRBD1. The CDR3 sequence is 13 residues long. V trimming: 1 base; J trimming: 4 bases; junction bases outside the gene matches: 1. The germline CDR1 and CDR2 sequences are SGHRS and YFSETQ.

The chain employs TRBV10-3 and TRBJ1-1, with 11 bases lining up with TRBD1. Germline assignment: CDR1 ENHRY and CDR2 SYGVKD. With 5 bases clipped from V and 8 bases from J, the junction kept 7 bases outside the gene matches. The CDR3 has 14 residues. In DNA form, the CDR3 reads TGTGCCATCAGTCGGACAGGGGGCGAGGGGGAAGCTTTCTTT. This sequence encodes CAISRTGGEGEAFF.

This clonotype has at least ten counts. This chain connects TRBV19 to TRBJ2-7, with 10 bases lining up with TRBD1. Trimming removed 4 bases from V and 4 bases from J; junction bases left unmatched: 4. Germline V CDR1 and CDR2: LNHDA, SQIVND (reference sequence). There are 14 residues in the CDR3. The CDR3 DNA reads as TGTGCCAGTAGTACGGGACAGGGGCGATACGAGCAGTACTTC. Translation gives CASSTGQGRYEQYF.

This clonotype has at least ten counts. The rearrangement joins TRBV15 to TRBJ2-2; a possible D gene is TRBD1 (6 bases). The V end lost 3 bases, the J end lost 6 bases, and 8 bases lay between the germline ends. The CDR3 is 13 amino acids. Germline CDR1 reads LNHNV; CDR2 reads YYDKDF (reference sequence). The CDR3 region has the DNA TGTGCCACCAGCAGTGAGGGGGCCGGGGAGCTGTTTTTT. Its translation is CATSSEGAGELFF.

The chain combines TRBV29-1 with TRBJ2-4, with TRBD1 as a possible D gene (6 bases). The length of the CDR3 is 12 residues. Trimming took off 7 bases at V and 5 bases at J, with 12 bases between the two ends. Germline V gene sequence: CDR1 SQVTM, CDR2 ANQGSEA. The CDR3 bases are TGCAGCGCAAAGACAGGACAAAACATTCAGTACTTC. Translation gives CSAKTGQNIQYF.

The sample holds a few counts of this clonotype. The chain uses TRBV20-1 and TRBJ1-1; 10 positions agree with TRBD1. Germline CDR1 and CDR2: DFQATT and SNEGSKA (reference sequence). This CDR3 has 14 amino acids. Trimming took 0 bases from V and 5 from J; bases not matched to a gene: 3. CDR3 coding DNA: TGCAGTGCTAGAGAGACAGGGGGCAGGACTGAAGCTTTCTTT. This sequence encodes CSARETGGRTEAFF.

The sample holds many counts of this clonotype. This rearrangement joins TRBV3-1 to TRBJ1-6; D call uncertain. This CDR3 is built from 13 residues. V lost 0 bases, J lost 9 bases, and 6 bases lay in between. CDR1 is LGHDT and CDR2 is YNNKEL in the germline V gene (reference sequence). CDR3 nucleotide sequence: TGTGCCAGCAGCCAAGATCGCGGTTCACCCCTCCACTTT. It encodes CASSQDRGSPLHF.

This clonotype has ten or more counts. This sequence joins TRBV11-3 and TRBJ2-2, with D tentatively TRBD1 (6 bases). The CDR3 extends over 14 amino acids. Germline assignment: CDR1 SGHNT and CDR2 YENEEA. The ends were cut back, 3 bases at V and 4 bases at J, with 9 bases in the middle. The CDR3 bases are TGTGCCAGCAGCTTGGGGGACACCACCGGGGAGCTGTTTTTT. It is translated as CASSLGDTTGELFF.

This clonotype came up many times. The chain recombines TRBV4-1 with TRBJ2-7; 11 bases are shared with TRBD1. CDR1 and CDR2 from the germline V gene are MGHRA and YSYEKL. V gave up 1 base and J gave up 4 bases; unmatched junction bases: 3. This CDR3 spans 15 amino acids. CDR3 protein: CASSQGTGGLYEQYF. DNA of the CDR3: TGCGCCAGCAGCCAAGGGACAGGGGGCCTTTACGAGCAGTACTTC.

Details on this clonotype: No conserved phenylalanine or tryptophan ends this CDR3, so it is likely a read error. The rearrangement links TRBV2 to TRBJ2-5, with D perhaps given as TRBD1 or TRBD2 (6 bases each). Germline V lookup: CDR1 SNHLY, CDR2 FYNNEI. There are 14 residues in the CDR3. The V and J ends lost 6 bases and 1 base respectively, with 12 bases between them. The CDR3 loop is CASRDGGFQETQYL. The CDR3 bases are TGTGCCAGCAGGGACGGGGGCTTCCAAGAGACCCAGTACCTC.